One T cell receptor (beta chain) is described in this entry. The record originates from a study of blood T cell repertoires in COVID-19. This table comes from immunoSEQ multiplex PCR, and its TCRdb copy is limited to in-frame clones, with some not included. The sample holds about 230,000 clones, 88% seen once. Those enrolled, adults aged roughly 18 to 90 years, came from some 25 US areas. The CDR3 is made up of 17 amino acids. Germline assignment: CDR1 SGHRS and CDR2 YFSETQ. Unmatched junction bases numbered 16, after V lost 3 bases and J lost 8 bases. The sequence came from a middle-aged woman with acute COVID-19. Sample: PBMCs or T cells enriched from blood (not recorded which). The gene calls are TRBV5-1 and TRBJ1-2, with 10 bases lining up with TRBD1. CDR3 loop: CASSSTTRTGGMGGYTF. CDR3 DNA sequence: TGCGCCAGCAGCTCCACCACCAGGACAGGGGGAATGGGCGGCTACACCTTC.